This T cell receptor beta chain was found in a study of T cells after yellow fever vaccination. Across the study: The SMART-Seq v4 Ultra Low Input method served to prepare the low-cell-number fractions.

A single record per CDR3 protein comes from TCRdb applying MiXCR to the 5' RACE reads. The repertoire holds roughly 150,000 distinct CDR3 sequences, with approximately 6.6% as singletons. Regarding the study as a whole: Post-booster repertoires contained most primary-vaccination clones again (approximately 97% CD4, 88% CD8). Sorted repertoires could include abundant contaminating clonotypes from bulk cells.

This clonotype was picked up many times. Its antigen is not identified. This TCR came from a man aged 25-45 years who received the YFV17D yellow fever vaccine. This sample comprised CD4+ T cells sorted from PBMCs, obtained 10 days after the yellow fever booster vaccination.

The CDR3 sequence is CSASWGGAGTGELFF. As DNA, the CDR3 is TGCAGTGCTAGTTGGGGGGGCGCCGGCACCGGGGAGCTGTTTTTT. The chain recombines TRBV20-1 with TRBJ2-2; possibly TRBD2 for D (7 bases). Germline loops: CDR1 DFQATT, CDR2 SNEGSKA (reference sequence). The CDR3 is made up of 15 amino acids. The V gene lost 3 bases and the J gene lost 4 bases, with 15 bases spanning the gap.